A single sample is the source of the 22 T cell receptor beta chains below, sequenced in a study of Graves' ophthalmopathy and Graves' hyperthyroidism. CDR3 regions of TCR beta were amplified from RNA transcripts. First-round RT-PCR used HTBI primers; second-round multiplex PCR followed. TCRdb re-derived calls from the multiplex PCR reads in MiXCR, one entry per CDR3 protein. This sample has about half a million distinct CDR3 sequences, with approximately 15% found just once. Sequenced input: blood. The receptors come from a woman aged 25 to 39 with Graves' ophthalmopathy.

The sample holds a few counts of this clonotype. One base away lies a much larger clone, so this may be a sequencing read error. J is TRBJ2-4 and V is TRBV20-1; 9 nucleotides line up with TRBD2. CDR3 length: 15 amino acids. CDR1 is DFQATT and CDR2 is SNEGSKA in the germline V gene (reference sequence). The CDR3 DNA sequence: TGCAGTGCTAGAGATCAAGCAGCGGGGGGATACATTAAGTACTTC. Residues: CSARDQAAGGYIKYF.

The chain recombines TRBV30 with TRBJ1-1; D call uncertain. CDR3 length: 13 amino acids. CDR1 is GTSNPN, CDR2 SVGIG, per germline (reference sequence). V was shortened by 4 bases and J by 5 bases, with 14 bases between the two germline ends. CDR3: CAWTLVWGTEAFF. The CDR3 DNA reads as TGTGCCTGGACCTTAGTATGGGGAACTGAAGCTTTCTTT.

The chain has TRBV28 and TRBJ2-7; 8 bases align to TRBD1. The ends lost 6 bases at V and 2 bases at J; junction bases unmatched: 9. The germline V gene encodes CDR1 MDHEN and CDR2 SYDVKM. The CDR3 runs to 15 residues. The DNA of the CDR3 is TGTGCCAGCAGCCTACCCGGGACAGGAGCCTACGAGCAGTACTTC. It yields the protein CASSLPGTGAYEQYF.

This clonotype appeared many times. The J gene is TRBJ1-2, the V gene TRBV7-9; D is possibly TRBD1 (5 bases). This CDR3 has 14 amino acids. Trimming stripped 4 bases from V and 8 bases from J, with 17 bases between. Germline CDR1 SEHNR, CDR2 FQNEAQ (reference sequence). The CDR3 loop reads CASSWAGRSKGYTF. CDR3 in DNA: TGTGCCAGCAGCTGGGCAGGGAGATCGAAGGGCTACACCTTC.

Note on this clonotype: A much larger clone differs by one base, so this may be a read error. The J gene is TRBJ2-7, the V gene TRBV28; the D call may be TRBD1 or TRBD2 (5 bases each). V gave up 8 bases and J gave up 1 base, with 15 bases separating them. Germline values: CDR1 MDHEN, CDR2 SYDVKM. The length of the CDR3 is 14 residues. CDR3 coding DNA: TGTGCCAGCGGTGACCGGGACGGATCCTACGAGCAGTACTTC. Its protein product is CASGDRDGSYEQYF.

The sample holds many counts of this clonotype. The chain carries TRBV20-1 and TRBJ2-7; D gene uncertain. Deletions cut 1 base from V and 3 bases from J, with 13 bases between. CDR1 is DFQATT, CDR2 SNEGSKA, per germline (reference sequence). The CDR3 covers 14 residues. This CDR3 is CSARAGRINYEQYF. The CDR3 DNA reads TGCAGTGCTAGAGCGGGCAGAATAAACTACGAGCAGTACTTC.

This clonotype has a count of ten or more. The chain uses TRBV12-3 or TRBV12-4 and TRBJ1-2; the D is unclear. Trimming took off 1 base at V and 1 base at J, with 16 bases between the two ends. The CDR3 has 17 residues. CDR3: CASSLEDGRVSNYGYTF. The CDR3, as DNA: TGTGCCAGCAGTTTAGAAGATGGACGGGTCAGTAACTATGGCTACACCTTC.

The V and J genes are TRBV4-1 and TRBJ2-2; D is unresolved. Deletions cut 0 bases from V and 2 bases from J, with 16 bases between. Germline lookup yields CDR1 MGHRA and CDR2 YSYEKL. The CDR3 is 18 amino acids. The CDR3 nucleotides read TGCGCCAGCAGCCAAGAATTCCCCTCTCCAGTAAACACCGGGGAGCTGTTTTTT. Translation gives CASSQEFPSPVNTGELFF.

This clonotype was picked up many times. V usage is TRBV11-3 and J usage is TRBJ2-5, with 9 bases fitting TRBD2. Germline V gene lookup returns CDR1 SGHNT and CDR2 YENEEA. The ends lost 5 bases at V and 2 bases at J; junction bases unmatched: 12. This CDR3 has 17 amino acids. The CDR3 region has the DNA TGTGCCAGCAGCCCGGGAGGAACGAGCGGGGGGCAAGAGACCCAGTACTTC. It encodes CASSPGGTSGGQETQYF.

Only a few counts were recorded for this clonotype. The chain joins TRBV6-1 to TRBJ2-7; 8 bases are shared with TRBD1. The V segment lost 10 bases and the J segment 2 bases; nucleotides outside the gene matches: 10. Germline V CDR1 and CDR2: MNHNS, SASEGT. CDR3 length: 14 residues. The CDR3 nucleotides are TGTGCCACCACCGTAGGGGACAGGCCCTACGAGCAGTACTTC. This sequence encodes CATTVGDRPYEQYF.

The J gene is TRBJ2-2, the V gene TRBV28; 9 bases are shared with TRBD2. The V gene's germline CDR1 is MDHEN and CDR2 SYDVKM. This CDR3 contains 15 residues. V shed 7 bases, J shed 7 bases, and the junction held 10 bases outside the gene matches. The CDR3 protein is CASTLGGGARGELFF. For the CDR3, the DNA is TGTGCCAGCACCCTTGGCGGGGGGGCCCGCGGGGAGCTGTTTTTT.

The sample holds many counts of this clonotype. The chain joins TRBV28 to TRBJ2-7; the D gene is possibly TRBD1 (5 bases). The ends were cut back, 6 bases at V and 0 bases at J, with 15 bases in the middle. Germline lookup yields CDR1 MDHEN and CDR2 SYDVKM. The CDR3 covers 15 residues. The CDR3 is CASRVQGSSSYEQYF. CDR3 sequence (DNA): TGTGCCAGCAGAGTTCAGGGTTCCAGCTCCTACGAGCAGTACTTC.

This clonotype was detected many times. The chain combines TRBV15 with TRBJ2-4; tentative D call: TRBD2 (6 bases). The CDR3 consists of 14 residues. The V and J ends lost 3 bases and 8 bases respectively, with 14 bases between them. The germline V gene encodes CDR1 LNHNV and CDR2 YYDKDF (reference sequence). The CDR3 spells CATSSVGRRDIQYF. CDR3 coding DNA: TGTGCCACCAGCAGCGTGGGGAGGAGAGACATTCAGTACTTC.

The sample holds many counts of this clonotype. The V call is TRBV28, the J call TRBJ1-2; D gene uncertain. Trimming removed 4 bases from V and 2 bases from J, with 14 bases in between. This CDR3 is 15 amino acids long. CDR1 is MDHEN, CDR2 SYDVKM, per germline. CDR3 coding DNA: TGTGCCAGCAGTTACCCGCCGGGCAGGAACTATGGCTACACCTTC. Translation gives CASSYPPGRNYGYTF.

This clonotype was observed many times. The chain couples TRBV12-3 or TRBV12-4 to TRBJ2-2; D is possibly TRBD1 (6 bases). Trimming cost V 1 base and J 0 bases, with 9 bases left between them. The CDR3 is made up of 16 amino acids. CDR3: CASSLGGTPNTGELFF. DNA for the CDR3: TGTGCCAGCAGTTTAGGGGGGACACCGAACACCGGGGAGCTGTTTTTT.

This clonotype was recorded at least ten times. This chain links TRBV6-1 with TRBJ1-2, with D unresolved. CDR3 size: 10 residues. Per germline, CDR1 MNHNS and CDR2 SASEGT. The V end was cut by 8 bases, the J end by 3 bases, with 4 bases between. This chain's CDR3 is CASGDYGYTF. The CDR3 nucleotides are TGTGCCAGCGGAGACTATGGCTACACCTTC.

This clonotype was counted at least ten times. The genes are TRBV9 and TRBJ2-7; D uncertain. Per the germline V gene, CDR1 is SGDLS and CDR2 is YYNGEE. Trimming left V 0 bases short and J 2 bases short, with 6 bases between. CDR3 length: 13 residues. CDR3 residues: CASSVGSAYEQYF. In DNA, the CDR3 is TGTGCCAGCAGCGTAGGGTCTGCCTACGAGCAGTACTTC. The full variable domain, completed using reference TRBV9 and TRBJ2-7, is DSGVTQTPKHLITATGQRVTLRCSPRSGDLSVYWYQQSLDQGLQFLIQYYNGEERAKGNILERFSAQQFPDLHSELNLSSLELGDSALYFCASSVGSAYEQYFGPGTRLTVT.

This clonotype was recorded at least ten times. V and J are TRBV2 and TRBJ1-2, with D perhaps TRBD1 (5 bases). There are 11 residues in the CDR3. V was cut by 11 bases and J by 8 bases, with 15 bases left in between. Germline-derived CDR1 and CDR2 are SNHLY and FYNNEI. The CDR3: CAGWTRIGYTF. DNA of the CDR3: TGTGCCGGATGGACACGGATCGGCTACACCTTC.

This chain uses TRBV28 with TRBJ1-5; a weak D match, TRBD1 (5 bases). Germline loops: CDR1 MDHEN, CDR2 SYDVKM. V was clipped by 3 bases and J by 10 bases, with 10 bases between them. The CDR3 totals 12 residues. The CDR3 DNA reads TGTGCCAGCAGTTTCGGGACCCGACCCCAGCATTTT. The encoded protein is CASSFGTRPQHF.

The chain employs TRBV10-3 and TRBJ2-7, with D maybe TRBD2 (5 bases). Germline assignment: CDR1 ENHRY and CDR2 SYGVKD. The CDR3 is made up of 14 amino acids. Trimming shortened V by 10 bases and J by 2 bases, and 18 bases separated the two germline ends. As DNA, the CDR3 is TGTGCCACTCGCGAAGAGAGCGGACCCTACGAGCAGTACTTC. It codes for CATREESGPYEQYF.

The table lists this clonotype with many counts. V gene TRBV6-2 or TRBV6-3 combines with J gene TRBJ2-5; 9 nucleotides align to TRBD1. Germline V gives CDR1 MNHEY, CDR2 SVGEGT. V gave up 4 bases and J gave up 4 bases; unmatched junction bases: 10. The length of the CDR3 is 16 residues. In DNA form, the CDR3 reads TGTGCCAGCAGTTTCCCTAGGACAGGGGCTAGAGAGACCCAGTACTTC. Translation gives CASSFPRTGARETQYF.

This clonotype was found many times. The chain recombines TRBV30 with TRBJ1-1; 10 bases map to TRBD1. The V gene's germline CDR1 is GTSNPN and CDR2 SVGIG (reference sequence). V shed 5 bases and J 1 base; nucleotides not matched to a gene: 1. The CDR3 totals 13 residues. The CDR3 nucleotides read TGTGCCTGGGACAGGGGGCAGAACACTGAAGCTTTCTTT. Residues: CAWDRGQNTEAFF.